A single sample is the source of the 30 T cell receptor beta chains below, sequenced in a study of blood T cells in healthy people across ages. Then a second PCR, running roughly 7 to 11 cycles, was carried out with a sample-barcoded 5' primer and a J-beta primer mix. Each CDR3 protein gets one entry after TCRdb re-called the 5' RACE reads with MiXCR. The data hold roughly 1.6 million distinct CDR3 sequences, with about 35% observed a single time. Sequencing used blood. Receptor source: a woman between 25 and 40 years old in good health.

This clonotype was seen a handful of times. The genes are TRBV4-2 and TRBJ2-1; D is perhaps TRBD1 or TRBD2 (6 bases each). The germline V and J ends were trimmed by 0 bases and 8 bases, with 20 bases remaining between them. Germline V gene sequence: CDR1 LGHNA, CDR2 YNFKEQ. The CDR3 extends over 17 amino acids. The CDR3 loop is CASSQDRGPQGDDEQFF. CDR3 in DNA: TGTGCCAGCAGCCAAGATCGGGGGCCCCAAGGAGACGATGAGCAGTTCTTC.

The CDR3 DNA reads TGTGCCAGCAGCTTAGAATCAGGGGGCGTGAACTATGGCTACACCTTC. It encodes CASSLESGGVNYGYTF. The gene calls are TRBV11-2 and TRBJ1-2, with 8 bases that match TRBD1. CDR3 length: 16 residues. V trimming: 0 bases; J trimming: 2 bases; junction bases outside the gene matches: 5. Looked up from germline, CDR1 is SGHAT and CDR2 is FQNNGV.

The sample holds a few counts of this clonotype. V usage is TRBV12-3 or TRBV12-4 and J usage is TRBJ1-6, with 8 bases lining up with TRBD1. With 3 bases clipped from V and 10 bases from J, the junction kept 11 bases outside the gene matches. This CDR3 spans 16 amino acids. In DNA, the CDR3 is TGTGCCAGCAGTTTGCCCGGGACAGGTGTGGAATCACCCCTCCACTTT. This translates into CASSLPGTGVESPLHF.

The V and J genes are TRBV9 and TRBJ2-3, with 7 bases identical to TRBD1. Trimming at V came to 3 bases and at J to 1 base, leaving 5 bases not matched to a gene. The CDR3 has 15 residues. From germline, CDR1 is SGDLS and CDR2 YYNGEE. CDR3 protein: CASSARGSGTDTQYF. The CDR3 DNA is TGTGCCAGCAGCGCCAGGGGGTCCGGCACAGATACGCAGTATTTT.

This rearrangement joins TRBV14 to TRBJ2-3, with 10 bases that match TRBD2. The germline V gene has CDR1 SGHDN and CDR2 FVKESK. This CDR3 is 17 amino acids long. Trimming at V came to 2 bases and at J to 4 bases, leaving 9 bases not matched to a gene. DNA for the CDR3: TGTGCCAGCAGCCAATTTGGCCTAGCGGGAGCGGCAGATACGCAGTATTTT. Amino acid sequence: CASSQFGLAGAADTQYF. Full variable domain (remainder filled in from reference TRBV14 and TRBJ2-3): EAGVTQFPSHSVIEKGQTVTLRCDPISGHDNLYWYRRVMGKEIKFLLHFVKESKQDESGMPNNRFLAERTGGTYSTLKVQPAELEDSGVYFCASSQFGLAGAADTQYFGPGTRLTVL.

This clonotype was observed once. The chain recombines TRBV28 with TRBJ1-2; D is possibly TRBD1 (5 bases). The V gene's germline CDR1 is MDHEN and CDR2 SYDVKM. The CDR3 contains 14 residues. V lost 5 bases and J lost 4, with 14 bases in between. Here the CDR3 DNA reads TGTGCCAGCAGTCAATCGGGGCGCGGCTATGGCTACACCTTC. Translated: CASSQSGRGYGYTF.

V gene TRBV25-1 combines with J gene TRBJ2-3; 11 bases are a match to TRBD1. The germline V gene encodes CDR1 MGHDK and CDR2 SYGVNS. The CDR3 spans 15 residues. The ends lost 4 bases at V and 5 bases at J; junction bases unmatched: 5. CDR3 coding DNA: TGTGCCAGCAGTGCGGACAGGGGGCCGGGAGATACGCAGTATTTT. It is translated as CASSADRGPGDTQYF. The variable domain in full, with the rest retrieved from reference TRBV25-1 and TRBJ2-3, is EADIYQTPRYLVIGTGKKITLECSQTMGHDKMYWYQQDPGMELHLIHYSYGVNSTEKGDLSSESTVSRIRTEHFPLTLESARPSHTSQYLCASSADRGPGDTQYFGPGTRLTVL.

CDR3 protein: CASSYPYTVFNQPQHF. CDR3 coding DNA: TGTGCCAGCAGCTATCCCTACACGGTCTTCAATCAGCCCCAGCATTTT. The chain carries TRBV7-9 and TRBJ1-5; D is unresolved. Per the germline V gene, CDR1 is SEHNR and CDR2 is FQNEAQ (reference sequence). CDR3 length: 16 amino acids. Trimming left V 4 bases short and J 3 bases short, with 16 bases between.

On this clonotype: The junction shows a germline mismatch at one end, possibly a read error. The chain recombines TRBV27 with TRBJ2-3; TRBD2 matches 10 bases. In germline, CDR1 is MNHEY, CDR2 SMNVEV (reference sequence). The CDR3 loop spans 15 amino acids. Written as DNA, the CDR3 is TGTGCCGGCAGTGAAGGGACTAGCGGCACAGATACGCAGTATTTT. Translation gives CAGSEGTSGTDTQYF.

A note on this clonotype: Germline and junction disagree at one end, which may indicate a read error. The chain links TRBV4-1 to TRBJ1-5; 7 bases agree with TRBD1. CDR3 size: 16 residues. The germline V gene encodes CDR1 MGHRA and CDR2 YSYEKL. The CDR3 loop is CACSQDPRGTGQPQHF. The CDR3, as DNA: TGCGCCTGCAGCCAAGATCCCAGGGGGACCGGGCAGCCCCAGCATTTT.

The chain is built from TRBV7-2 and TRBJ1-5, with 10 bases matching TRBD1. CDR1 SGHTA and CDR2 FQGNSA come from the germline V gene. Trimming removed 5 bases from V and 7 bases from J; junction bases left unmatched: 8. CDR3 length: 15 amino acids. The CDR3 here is CASSLGTGDGQPQHF. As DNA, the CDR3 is TGTGCCAGCAGCCTCGGGACAGGGGATGGCCAGCCCCAGCATTTT.

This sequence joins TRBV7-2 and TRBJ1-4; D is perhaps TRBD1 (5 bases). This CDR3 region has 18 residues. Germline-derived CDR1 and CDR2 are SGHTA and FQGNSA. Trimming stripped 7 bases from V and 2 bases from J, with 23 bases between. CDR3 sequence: CASNNTLPRGSTNEKLFF. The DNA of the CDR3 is TGTGCCAGCAACAATACCCTCCCTCGGGGCAGTACTAATGAAAAACTGTTTTTT.

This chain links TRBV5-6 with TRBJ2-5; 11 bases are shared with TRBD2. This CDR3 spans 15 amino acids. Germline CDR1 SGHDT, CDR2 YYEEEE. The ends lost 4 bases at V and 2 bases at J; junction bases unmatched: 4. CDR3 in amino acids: CASSQLAGVQETQYF. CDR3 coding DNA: TGTGCCAGCAGCCAACTAGCGGGGGTGCAAGAGACCCAGTACTTC.

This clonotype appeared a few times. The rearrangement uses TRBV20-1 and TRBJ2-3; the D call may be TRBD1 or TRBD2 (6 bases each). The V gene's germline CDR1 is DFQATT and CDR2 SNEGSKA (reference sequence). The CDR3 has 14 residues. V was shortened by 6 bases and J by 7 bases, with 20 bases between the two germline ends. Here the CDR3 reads CSAPGGGTTNTQYF. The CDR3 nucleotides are TGCAGTGCACCAGGAGGGGGGACCACTAATACGCAGTATTTT.

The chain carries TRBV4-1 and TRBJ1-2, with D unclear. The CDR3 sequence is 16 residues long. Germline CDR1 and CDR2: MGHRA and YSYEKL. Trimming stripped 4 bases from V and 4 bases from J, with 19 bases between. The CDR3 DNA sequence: TGCGCCAGCAGCCCTCACGAACAACTAAGCGGCTATGGCTACACCTTC. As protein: CASSPHEQLSGYGYTF.

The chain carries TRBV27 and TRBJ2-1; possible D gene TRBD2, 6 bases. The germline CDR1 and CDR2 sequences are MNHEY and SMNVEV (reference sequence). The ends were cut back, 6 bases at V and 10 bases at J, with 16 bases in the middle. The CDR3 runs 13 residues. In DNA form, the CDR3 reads TGTGCCAGCAGATCGGCTAGCGCATCGGAGCAGTTCTTC. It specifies CASRSASASEQFF.

The CDR3 loop reads CASSHSRTGGRADAQYF. CDR3 DNA: TGTGCCAGCAGCCATTCTCGGACGGGGGGGCGAGCGGATGCGCAGTATTTT. The chain has TRBV3-1 and TRBJ2-3, with 8 bases matching TRBD2. The V gene's germline CDR1 is LGHDT and CDR2 YNNKEL (reference sequence). The CDR3 sequence is 17 residues long. V lost 3 bases, J lost 10 bases, and 18 bases stayed unmatched.

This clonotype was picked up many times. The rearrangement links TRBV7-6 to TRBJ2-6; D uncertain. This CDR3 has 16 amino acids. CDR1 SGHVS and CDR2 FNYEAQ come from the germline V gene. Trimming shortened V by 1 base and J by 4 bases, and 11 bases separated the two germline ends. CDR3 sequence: CASSLVDSSGANVLTF. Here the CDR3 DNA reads TGTGCCAGCAGCTTAGTTGACTCATCCGGGGCCAACGTCCTGACTTTC.

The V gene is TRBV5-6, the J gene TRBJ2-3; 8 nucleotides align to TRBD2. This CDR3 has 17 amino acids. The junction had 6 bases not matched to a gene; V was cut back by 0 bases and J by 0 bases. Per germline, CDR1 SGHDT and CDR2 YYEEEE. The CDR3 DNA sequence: TGTGCCAGCAGCTTGGGGGGACTAGACATCAGCACAGATACGCAGTATTTT. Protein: CASSLGGLDISTDTQYF.

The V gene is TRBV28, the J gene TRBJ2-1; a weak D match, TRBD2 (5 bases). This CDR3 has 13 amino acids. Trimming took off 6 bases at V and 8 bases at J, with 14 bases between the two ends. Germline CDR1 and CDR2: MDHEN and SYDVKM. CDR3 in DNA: TGTGCCAGCAGCTTGGGAGTTATCGATGAGCAGTTCTTC. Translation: CASSLGVIDEQFF.

The CDR3 reads CASSPHSGGYNEQYF. DNA of the CDR3: TGCGCCAGCAGCCCACATAGCGGGGGATACAATGAGCAGTACTTC. V is TRBV4-1 and J is TRBJ2-5, with 9 bases lining up with TRBD2. The germline V gene has CDR1 MGHRA and CDR2 YSYEKL. This CDR3 is 15 amino acids long. Germline trimming cut 4 bases from V and 11 bases from J; bases unmatched to any gene: 14.

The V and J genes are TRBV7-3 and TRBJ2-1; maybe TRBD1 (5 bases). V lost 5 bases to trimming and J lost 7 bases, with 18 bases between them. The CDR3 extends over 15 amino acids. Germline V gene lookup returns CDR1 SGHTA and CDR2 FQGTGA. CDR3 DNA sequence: TGTGCCAGCAGCCAGGGATGGTCGGGCATAAATGAGCAGTTCTTC. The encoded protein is CASSQGWSGINEQFF.

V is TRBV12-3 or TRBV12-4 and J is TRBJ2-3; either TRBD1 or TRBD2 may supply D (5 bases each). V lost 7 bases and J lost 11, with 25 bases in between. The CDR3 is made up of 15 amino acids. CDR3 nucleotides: TGTGCCAGCATCCCGGGACGCCTGAGCACAGATGTGCAGTATTTT. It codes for CASIPGRLSTDVQYF.

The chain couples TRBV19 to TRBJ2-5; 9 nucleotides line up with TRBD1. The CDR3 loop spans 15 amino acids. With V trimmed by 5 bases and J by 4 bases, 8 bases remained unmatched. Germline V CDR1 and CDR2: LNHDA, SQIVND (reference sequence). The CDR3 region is CASSPNTGGVETQYF. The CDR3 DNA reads TGTGCCAGTAGTCCGAACACAGGGGGCGTAGAGACCCAGTACTTC. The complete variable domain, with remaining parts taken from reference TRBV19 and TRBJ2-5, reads DGGITQSPKYLFRKEGQNVTLSCEQNLNHDAMYWYRQDPGQGLRLIYYSQIVNDFQKGDIAEGYSVSREKKESFPLTVTSAQKNPTAFYLCASSPNTGGVETQYFGPGTRLLVL.

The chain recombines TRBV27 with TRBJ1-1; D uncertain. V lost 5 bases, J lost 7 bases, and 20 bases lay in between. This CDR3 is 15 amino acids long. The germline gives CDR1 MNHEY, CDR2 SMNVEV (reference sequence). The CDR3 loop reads CASSPSIKDLSEAFF. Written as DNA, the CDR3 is TGTGCCAGCAGTCCATCAATTAAAGATCTGAGTGAAGCTTTCTTT.

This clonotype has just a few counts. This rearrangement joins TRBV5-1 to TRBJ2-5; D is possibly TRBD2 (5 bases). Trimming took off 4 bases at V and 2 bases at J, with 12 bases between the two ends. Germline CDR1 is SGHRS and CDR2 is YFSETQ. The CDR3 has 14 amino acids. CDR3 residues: CASSREQTQETQYF. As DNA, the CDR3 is TGCGCCAGCAGCCGGGAACAGACTCAAGAGACCCAGTACTTC.

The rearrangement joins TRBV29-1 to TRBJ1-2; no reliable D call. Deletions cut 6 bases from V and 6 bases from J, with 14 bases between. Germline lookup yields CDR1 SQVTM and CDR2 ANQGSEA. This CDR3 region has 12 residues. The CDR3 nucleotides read TGCAGCGTAGTCAGGTTGAGGGATGGCTACACCTTC. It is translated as CSVVRLRDGYTF.

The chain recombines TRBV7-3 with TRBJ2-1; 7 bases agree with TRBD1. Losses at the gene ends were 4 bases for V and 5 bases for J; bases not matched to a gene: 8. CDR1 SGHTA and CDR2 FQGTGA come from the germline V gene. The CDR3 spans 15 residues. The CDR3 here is CASSSPGTDNNEQFF. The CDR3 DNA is TGTGCCAGCAGCTCCCCAGGGACAGACAACAATGAGCAGTTCTTC.

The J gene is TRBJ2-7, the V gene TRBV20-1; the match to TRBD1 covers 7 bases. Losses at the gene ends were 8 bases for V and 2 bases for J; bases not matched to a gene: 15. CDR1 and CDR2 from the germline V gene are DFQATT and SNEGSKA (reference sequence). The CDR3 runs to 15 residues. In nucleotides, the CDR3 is TGCAGTACCAAGGGCCCTACAGGGGTGCCCTACGAGCAGTACTTC. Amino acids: CSTKGPTGVPYEQYF.

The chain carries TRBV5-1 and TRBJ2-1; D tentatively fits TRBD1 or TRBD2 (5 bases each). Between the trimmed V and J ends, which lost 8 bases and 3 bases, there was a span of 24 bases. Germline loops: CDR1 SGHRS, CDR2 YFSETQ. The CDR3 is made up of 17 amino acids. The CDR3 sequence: CASSRDGGRLVYNEQFF. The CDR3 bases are TGCGCCAGTAGCCGGGACGGCGGCCGACTTGTCTACAATGAGCAGTTCTTC. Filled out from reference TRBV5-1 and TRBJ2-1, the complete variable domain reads KAGVTQTPRYLIKTRGQQVTLSCSPISGHRSVSWYQQTPGQGLQFLFEYFSETQRNKGNFPGRFSGRQFSNSRSEMNVSTLELGDSALYLCASSRDGGRLVYNEQFFGPGTRLTVL.